This T cell receptor (beta chain) was sequenced for a study of T cells in Graves' hyperthyroidism and ophthalmopathy. Study-level results: The model's output predicted ophthalmopathy at a median of about 5.9 months prior to onset. In blood, most of the thyroid clonotypes expanded above 0.001 were also present. Ophthalmopathy was told apart from stable hyperthyroidism by a 13 V-J model.

On this clonotype itself: Its specificity is unknown.

Between the trimmed V and J ends, which lost 5 bases and 6 bases, there was a span of 14 bases. Germline values: CDR1 SEHNR, CDR2 FQNEAQ (reference sequence). The CDR3 has 13 amino acids. Researchers took RNA transcripts and amplified the TCR beta CDR3 regions from them. The HTBI primer set served for first-round RT-PCR of the TCR CDR3. TCRdb independently ran MiXCR on the multiplex PCR reads; one entry per CDR3 protein. The sample holds 560,000 or so distinct CDR3 sequences, just over 45% seen once. On the basis of clinical symptoms, serum thyroxine and TRAb, thyroid ultrasound and orbital computed tomography, diagnoses were made.

The sample comprised peripheral blood or thyroid tissue (not recorded which). This clonotype was sampled from a woman aged 18 to 35 with Graves' hyperthyroidism. This rearrangement joins TRBV7-9 to TRBJ2-7, with a weak D call TRBD2 (5 bases). The CDR3 here is CASSRRVAGEQYF. CDR3 coding DNA: TGTGCCAGCAGCCGTCGGGTGGCGGGCGAGCAGTACTTC. The entire variable domain, with the rest obtained from reference TRBV7-9 and TRBJ2-7, is as follows: DTGVSQNPRHKITKRGQNVTFRCDPISEHNRLYWYRQTLGQGPEFLTYFQNEAQLEKSRLLSDRFSAERPKGSFSTLEIQRTEQGDSAMYLCASSRRVAGEQYFGPGTRLTVT.